The 15 T cell receptor beta chains below come from one sample, sequenced in a study of shared clonotypes between healthy human individuals. The data were produced by immunoSEQ multiplex PCR, yet TCRdb's version contains in-frame clones alone and is incomplete. The table records about 330,000 clones, around 87% of them present only once. Input material: memory CD8+ T cells sorted from blood. The subset is: CD45RO+ cells pooled with CCR7-negative TemRA cells. All receptors come from a man between 18 and 35 years old in good health.

The genes are TRBV10-1 and TRBJ2-7, with a possible D match to TRBD1 (6 bases). Germline V lookup: CDR1 WNHNN, CDR2 SYGVQD (reference sequence). This CDR3 is built from 17 residues. Between the trimmed V and J ends, which lost 1 base and 5 bases, there was a span of 21 bases. The CDR3 spells CASSECGRGVSGDEQYF. The CDR3 DNA reads as TGCGCCAGCAGTGAGTGCGGCAGGGGAGTATCTGGGGACGAGCAGTACTTC.

The chain is built from TRBV6-6 and TRBJ1-3; tentatively, D is TRBD1 (5 bases). The CDR3 has 14 amino acids. Germline CDR1 MNHNY, CDR2 SVGAGI (reference sequence). Trimming removed 5 bases at V and 0 bases at J, with 8 bases between. CDR3 amino acids: CASSPGSSGNTIYF. In DNA, the CDR3 is TGTGCCAGCAGTCCAGGGAGCTCTGGAAACACCATATATTTT.

The rearrangement joins TRBV30 to TRBJ2-7, with a possible D match to TRBD1 (6 bases). V was cut by 0 bases and J by 6 bases, with 12 bases left in between. This CDR3 comprises 13 residues. The germline V gene encodes CDR1 GTSNPN and CDR2 SVGIG (reference sequence). The CDR3 region has the DNA TGTGCCTGGAGTGTACAACAGGGATCCGAGCAGTACTTC. Amino acid sequence: CAWSVQQGSEQYF.

This clone has only one observation. CDR3 in amino acids: CASSLTEANEKLFF. For the CDR3, the DNA is TGTGCCAGCAGCTTAACAGAGGCTAATGAAAAACTGTTTTTT. This chain joins TRBV13 and TRBJ1-4; no definite D call. This CDR3 is 14 amino acids long. Per germline, CDR1 PRHDT and CDR2 FYEKMQ (reference sequence). The V gene lost 2 bases and the J gene lost 3 bases, with 7 bases spanning the gap.

The chain recombines TRBV4-1 with TRBJ1-1; D might be TRBD1 (5 bases). V lost 6 bases and J 5 bases, leaving 7 bases between the germline ends. The CDR3 length is 11 residues. CDR1 and CDR2 from the germline V gene are MGHRA and YSYEKL. CDR3 DNA sequence: TGCGCCAGCAGTGAGGGGACTGAAGCTTTCTTT. It yields the protein CASSEGTEAFF.

The chain is built from TRBV6-1 and TRBJ2-3, with a weak D call TRBD2 (6 bases). This CDR3 has 14 residues. Germline-derived CDR1 and CDR2 are MNHNS and SASEGT. With 7 bases removed from V and 2 bases from J, the gap between germline ends came to 13 bases. CDR3 in amino acids: CASTLGTVTDTQYF. The DNA of the CDR3 is TGTGCCAGCACCCTCGGGACTGTCACAGATACGCAGTATTTT.

V usage is TRBV6-5 and J usage is TRBJ2-5, with a weak D call TRBD1 (6 bases). The V end lost 8 bases, the J end lost 5 bases, and 9 bases lay between the germline ends. This CDR3 contains 11 residues. Germline V lookup: CDR1 MNHEY, CDR2 SVGAGI. CDR3: CASVRGETQYF. In nucleotides, the CDR3 is TGTGCCAGCGTGAGGGGGGAGACCCAGTACTTC.

The chain has TRBV4-1 and TRBJ1-2; 9 nucleotides agree with TRBD1. CDR3 length: 13 amino acids. Unmatched junction bases numbered 7, after V lost 3 bases and J lost 11 bases. Germline CDR1 and CDR2: MGHRA and YSYEKL. DNA of the CDR3: TGCGCCAGCAGCCACGGTACAGGGGGCGTATACACCTTC. Translating gives CASSHGTGGVYTF.

This rearrangement joins TRBV7-2 to TRBJ1-1, with a possible D match to TRBD1 (6 bases). Germline lookup yields CDR1 SGHTA and CDR2 FQGNSA. The ends were cut back, 3 bases at V and 2 bases at J, with 13 bases in the middle. The CDR3 sequence is 15 residues long. CDR3 DNA sequence: TGTGCCAGCAGCTTGAACAGGGTCTTTAACACTGAAGCTTTCTTT. This sequence encodes CASSLNRVFNTEAFF.

The chain links TRBV5-6 to TRBJ2-2; perhaps TRBD1 as D (6 bases). With 6 bases removed from V and 3 bases from J, the gap between germline ends came to 18 bases. This CDR3 contains 16 residues. The V gene's germline CDR1 is SGHDT and CDR2 YYEEEE. The chain's CDR3 is CASMPRARGHTGELFF. DNA of the CDR3: TGTGCCAGCATGCCCCGGGCCAGGGGACACACCGGGGAGCTGTTTTTT.

This sequence joins TRBV6-5 and TRBJ2-1; 12 bases agree with TRBD1. J lost 12 bases, V lost 6 bases, and 6 bases had no gene match. The CDR3 sequence is 13 residues long. Germline V gives CDR1 MNHEY, CDR2 SVGAGI. The CDR3 region has the DNA TGTGCCAGCAGCCTGGGACAGGGGGCTCCGCAGTTCTTC. Protein product: CASSLGQGAPQFF.

V usage is TRBV4-1 and J usage is TRBJ2-7, with D perhaps TRBD1 or TRBD2 (5 bases each). V lost 4 bases and J lost 0, with 16 bases in between. The CDR3 spans 16 residues. Germline V CDR1 and CDR2: MGHRA, YSYEKL. The CDR3 loop reads CASSPVGTGSSYEQYF. The CDR3 bases are TGCGCCAGCAGCCCCGTCGGGACCGGTAGCTCCTACGAGCAGTACTTC.

This chain links TRBV11-2 with TRBJ2-7, with 7 bases matching TRBD2. Germline loops: CDR1 SGHAT, CDR2 FQNNGV. The length of the CDR3 is 16 residues. The V segment lost 1 base and the J segment 2 bases; nucleotides outside the gene matches: 8. The CDR3 DNA reads TGTGCCAGCAGCTTAGGGGCCGGGAGGATGACCTACGAGCAGTACTTC. Protein product: CASSLGAGRMTYEQYF.

Comments on this clone: This sample includes further DNA sequences coding for the same CDR3. CDR3 sequence (DNA): TGTGCCAGCAGCTTAGGGGACAGGGTCTACGAGCAGTACTTC. Protein sequence: CASSLGDRVYEQYF. The genes are TRBV13 and TRBJ2-7; 8 bases are shared with TRBD1. Germline V gene data show CDR1 as PRHDT and CDR2 as FYEKMQ (reference sequence). V dropped 0 bases and J dropped 3; count of bases not matched to a gene: 1. The CDR3 covers 14 residues. Supplemented by reference TRBV13 and TRBJ2-7, the full variable domain reads AAGVIQSPRHLIKEKRETATLKCYPIPRHDTVYWYQQGPGQDPQFLISFYEKMQSDKGSIPDRFSAQQFSDYHSELNMSSLELGDSALYFCASSLGDRVYEQYFGPGTRLTVT.

This sequence joins TRBV29-1 and TRBJ2-1; 10 bases align to TRBD1. Per germline, CDR1 SQVTM and CDR2 ANQGSEA. This CDR3 has 14 residues. The ends lost 0 bases at V and 7 bases at J; junction bases unmatched: 3. The CDR3 loop reads CSVEEGTGVNEQFF. The CDR3 coding sequence is TGCAGCGTTGAAGAAGGGACAGGGGTAAATGAGCAGTTCTTC.